This record concerns one TCR beta chain sequence. There is no known antigen for this receptor. No much larger clone is present one base from it, and per-base qualities are unavailable. Using the deep immunoSEQ assay, TCR CDR3 regions were amplified from genomic DNA by multiplex PCR. Genomic DNA extracted from each cell subset was distributed evenly over all wells of several immunoSEQ 96-well plates, and each plate served as one replicate. For sorted subsets, roughly 200 ng of genomic DNA, equivalent to some 30,000 T cell genomes, went into each replicate PCR. The purified libraries were quantified using a Qubit 3.0 fluorometer, sized with a Bioanalyzer 2100, and then quantified again using the KAPA Library Quantification kit. Every immunoSEQ 96-well plate was sequenced on a dedicated single-read 150-cycle Illumina NextSeq 550 flow cell. As for how the authors treated the data: Because the immunoSEQ output included only junctional sequences and no quality scores, the filtering could not be the same as the filtering used for full-length reads. To assign V/J genes and CDR3, sequences were annotated against IMGT germline references using PyIR, a Python wrapper for IgBLAST v1.9. Any read was removed if the V/J assignment was weak (E-value above 1e-6), the CDR3 was missing, or the read contained stop codons, out-of-frame junctions, or ambiguous translated residues. A V3J clonotype was defined by an identical inferred V gene, J gene, and CDR3 amino acid sequence. Percentage overlap between repertoires was calculated by dividing the number of shared unique clonotypes by the size of the smaller repertoire. RTK rarefaction, the Chao1 estimator, and Recon v2.1 estimates of unobserved clonotypes were used to assess repertoire richness. For all TCRbeta clonotypes obtained by the gDNA method from several donors, generation probabilities were computed with OLGA. The table comes from immuneACCESS by way of TCRdb, which keeps in-frame sequences with V and J called. Part of the clones is missing from these tables; in studies checked, under half for an unresolved V gene and the rest for unknown reasons. The V and J calls and clone size were taken over from that table, and D and trimming were inferred from the DNA. The sample yields about 2.4 million clones; around 94% were counted once. The ten largest make up roughly 0.13% of the sample.

The sample comes from a study of shared clonotypes between healthy human individuals (dated by TCRdb to 2019 to 2021). Regarding the study in general: A few men and a couple of women, aged 18 to 49 years, made up the cohort. For each donor, CD4 naive and CD4 memory were each run on three plates, CD8 naive on two plates, and CD8 memory on one plate. To estimate repertoire size and how much clonotype sharing occurs between individuals, the study deeply sequenced the blood TCR repertoires of several healthy adults. Libraries were prepared and TCR repertoires were sequenced by different laboratories using diverse techniques, in order to increase sequencing depth and limit assay-specific biases. Leukapheresis yielded between about 0.9 and 9 billion PBMCs per donor. Results and caveats for the whole study, not just this receptor: Naive subsets generally had larger estimated clonotype richness than memory subsets. Because the study included only a small number of donors, the genetic and exposure-history diversity represented was limited. Incomplete sequencing was indicated by rarefaction of sorted-subset datasets, despite the large sequencing depth. Sampling was limited to blood, and TCR repertoires in tissue likely differ from TCR repertoires in blood. Pairwise subsampling indicated that sequencing depth was expected to affect the degree of clonotype sharing among donors. Higher generation probabilities were observed for clonotypes shared by all four sorted-subset donors than for non-shared clonotypes. About 4.5% of naive CD4, approximately 3.7% of naive CD8, 2.3% of memory CD4, and approximately 0.4% of memory CD8 clonotypes were shared across several donors.

The donors were healthy, HIV-negative adults who had no recently reported acute infections or vaccinations. Every donor was a Caucasian adult living in Nashville, Tennessee, USA. CD4+ T cells were enriched by magnetic negative selection; naive cells were then positively selected on CD45RA, and the negative fraction formed the memory subset. After blood collection by leukapheresis, PBMCs were isolated using Ficoll-Histopaque density gradient centrifugation and then cryopreserved in the vapor phase of liquid nitrogen. Purity and quantity of every magnetically sorted T cell population were checked by analytical flow cytometry. From each sorted fraction, genomic DNA was isolated and quantified by UV absorbance on a Nanodrop 2000c. V is cut back by 0 bases and J by 2 bases, with 3 bases in the junction unmatched. CDR1 and CDR2 are drawn from the germline V gene: SGHVS, FQNEAQ. The CDR3 numbers 15 residues from cysteine through phenylalanine. The DNA shown is the 45-base CDR3, in frame from base 1.

This TCR came from a man aged 18 to 35 in good health. The sequenced sample consisted of naive CD4+ T cells sorted from blood. The cell subset or site label here, explained by the study, means: CD45RA+ positively selected. The chain employs TRBV7-8 and TRBJ1-2, with TRBD1 identical over 7 junction bases. The nucleotides read TGTGCCAGCAGCTTAGCCGGGACAGACAACTATGGCTACACCTTC. Its protein reads: CASSLAGTDNYGYTF.